The rows below give T cell receptor beta chains drawn from one sample of a study of CD8+CD57+ T cells in acquired aplastic anemia. One entry per CDR3 protein, called by TCRdb with MiXCR from the reads. The sample records around 200,000 distinct CDR3 sequences, less than 60% being singletons. Sequenced: sorted CD4+, CD8+, or CD8+CD57+ T cells (not recorded which) from PBMCs. The source is a human donor with aplastic anemia. CDR3s include the opening cysteine and the closing phenylalanine or tryptophan. D genes are given only for firm matches. Size is omitted from some rows. Given values are once, few, many or a class for expanded clones.

V gene: TRBV6-5
J gene: TRBJ2-3
D gene: .
clone size: .
CDR3 protein: CASSYSAGSTDTQYF
CDR3 DNA: TGTGCCAGCAGTTACTCGGCGGGTTCCACAGATACGCAGTATTTT

V gene: TRBV20-1
J gene: TRBJ2-1
D gene: .
clone size: .
CDR3 protein: CSARGRNNEQFF
CDR3 DNA: TGCAGTGCTAGGGGACGTAACAATGAGCAGTTCTTC

V gene: TRBV19
J gene: TRBJ2-5
D gene: TRBD1
clone size: once
CDR3 protein: CASSNLGTAQETQYF
CDR3 DNA: TGTGCCAGTAGTAACCTAGGGACAGCCCAAGAGACCCAGTACTTC

V gene: TRBV19
J gene: TRBJ2-5
D gene: TRBD1
clone size: many
CDR3 protein: CASVGQGQETQYF
CDR3 DNA: TGTGCCAGCGTCGGACAGGGCCAAGAGACCCAGTACTTC

V gene: TRBV19
J gene: TRBJ2-1
D gene: TRBD2
clone size: many
CDR3 protein: CASSIRLAEHNEQFF
CDR3 DNA: TGTGCCAGTAGTATCCGACTAGCGGAACACAATGAGCAGTTCTTC

V gene: TRBV12-3/TRBV12-4
J gene: TRBJ2-7
D gene: .
clone size: .
CDR3 protein: CASSLRHEQYF
CDR3 DNA: TGTGCCAGCAGTTTACGGCACGAGCAGTACTTC

V gene: TRBV7-9
J gene: TRBJ2-5
D gene: TRBD1
clone size: .
CDR3 protein: CASSLGPGQGQETQYF
CDR3 DNA: TGTGCCAGCAGCTTGGGGCCGGGACAGGGACAAGAGACCCAGTACTTC

V gene: TRBV15
J gene: TRBJ2-1
D gene: TRBD2
clone size: .
CDR3 protein: CATSRGASGGLNEQFF
CDR3 DNA: TGTGCCACCAGCAGGGGGGCTAGCGGGGGACTCAATGAGCAGTTCTTC

V gene: TRBV7-9
J gene: TRBJ1-5
D gene: .
clone size: .
CDR3 protein: CASSFSNNQPQHF
CDR3 DNA: TGTGCCAGCAGCTTTAGTAACAATCAGCCCCAGCATTTT

V gene: TRBV15
J gene: TRBJ2-1
D gene: TRBD2
clone size: .
CDR3 protein: CATRPGLTDNEQFF
CDR3 DNA: TGTGCCACCAGACCGGGACTAACCGACAATGAGCAGTTCTTC

V gene: TRBV10-3
J gene: TRBJ1-2
D gene: .
clone size: many
CDR3 protein: CAISESGYGGYTF
CDR3 DNA: TGTGCCATCAGTGAGTCGGGGTATGGTGGCTACACCTTC

V gene: TRBV10-3
J gene: TRBJ1-2
D gene: .
clone size: .
CDR3 protein: CAISERTFNYGYTF
CDR3 DNA: TGTGCCATCAGTGAGCGTACATTCAACTATGGCTACACCTTC

V gene: TRBV19
J gene: TRBJ1-3
D gene: .
clone size: .
CDR3 protein: CASTPSQWASGSTIYF
CDR3 DNA: TGTGCCAGTACACCGTCGCAGTGGGCCTCTGGAAGCACCATATATTTT

V gene: TRBV20-1
J gene: TRBJ1-2
D gene: .
clone size: .
CDR3 protein: CSARDARGVGYTF
CDR3 DNA: TGCAGTGCTAGAGATGCTCGGGGGGTTGGCTACACCTTC

V gene: TRBV6-1
J gene: TRBJ1-5
D gene: TRBD1
clone size: many
CDR3 protein: CASSEDRGGQPQHF
CDR3 DNA: TGTGCCAGCAGTGAAGACAGGGGCGGTCAGCCCCAGCATTTT

V gene: TRBV5-6
J gene: TRBJ2-3
D gene: .
clone size: .
CDR3 protein: CASGLGQGTDTQYF
CDR3 DNA: TGTGCCAGCGGCTTGGGCCAGGGCACAGATACGCAGTATTTT

V gene: TRBV20-1
J gene: TRBJ1-5
D gene: .
clone size: .
CDR3 protein: CSARDFSGSQPQHF
CDR3 DNA: TGCAGTGCTAGAGACTTTTCAGGGTCTCAGCCCCAGCATTTT

V gene: TRBV29-1
J gene: TRBJ2-1
D gene: .
clone size: once
CDR3 protein: CSVEGGVTGSYNEQFF
CDR3 DNA: TGCAGCGTTGAAGGGGGAGTGACGGGCTCCTACAATGAGCAGTTCTTC

V gene: TRBV6-1
J gene: TRBJ2-1
D gene: TRBD2
clone size: .
CDR3 protein: CASSHQRGRYNEQFF
CDR3 DNA: TGTGCCAGCAGCCACCAGCGGGGCCGTTACAATGAGCAGTTCTTC

V gene: TRBV15
J gene: TRBJ1-4
D gene: .
clone size: many
CDR3 protein: CATSRGNTEKLFF
CDR3 DNA: TGTGCCACCAGCAGAGGGAATACGGAAAAACTGTTTTTT

V gene: TRBV6-2/TRBV6-3
J gene: TRBJ1-6
D gene: TRBD1
clone size: once
CDR3 protein: CASSYSGTGGHSPLHF
CDR3 DNA: TGTGCCAGCAGTTACTCGGGGACAGGGGGCCATTCACCCCTCCACTTT

V gene: TRBV2
J gene: TRBJ2-5
D gene: TRBD1
clone size: .
CDR3 protein: CASREDRGPQETQYF
CDR3 DNA: TGTGCCAGCAGGGAGGACAGGGGGCCCCAAGAGACCCAGTACTTC

V gene: TRBV5-1
J gene: TRBJ2-7
D gene: TRBD1
clone size: .
CDR3 protein: CASSFRQGVGEQYF
CDR3 DNA: TGCGCCAGCAGCTTCAGACAGGGGGTGGGCGAGCAGTACTTC

V gene: TRBV14
J gene: TRBJ2-7
D gene: TRBD1
clone size: many
CDR3 protein: CASSRRQGPIYF
CDR3 DNA: TGTGCCAGCAGCCGACGACAGGGTCCAATATACTTC

V gene: TRBV7-9
J gene: TRBJ1-2
D gene: .
clone size: .
CDR3 protein: CASSLRKEDGYTF
CDR3 DNA: TGTGCCAGCAGCTTAAGGAAGGAGGACGGCTACACCTTC